This T cell receptor (beta chain) was captured by sequencing in a study of blood T cell repertoires in COVID-19. The wider study: Specimens from acute and convalescent COVID-19 originated in the United States, Italy and Spain. T cells, B-cell-depleted T cells, or PBMCs provided the cDNA or gDNA that served as material.

As handled by the study authors: Amplified reference gene primers provided the basis for estimating nucleated cell counts. Clones were sequenced by immunoSEQ multiplex PCR, and TCRdb holds only the in-frame ones, with some missing. That table supplies the V and J calls and clone size; D and trimming were determined from the DNA. This sample yields around 41,000 clones, of which about 83% are seen a single time; less than 45% belongs to the top ten. The sequenced material came from peripheral blood. The sequence came from a woman older than 75 with active or convalescent COVID-19.

This CDR3 is CASSVAADSLLYEQYF. DNA of the CDR3: TGTGCCAGCAGCGTAGCTGCGGACTCCCTTTTATACGAGCAGTACTTC. The chain links TRBV9 to TRBJ2-7, with D possibly being TRBD2 (5 bases). This CDR3 is built from 16 residues. Germline CDR1 SGDLS, CDR2 YYNGEE. V lost 0 bases, J lost 4 bases, and 17 bases lay in between.